This TCR beta chain was observed in a study of blood T cells in healthy people across ages. Broader study findings: Older individuals had lower TCR beta diversity per million T cells (the decline was roughly linear).

Points on this clonotype: Its antigen remains unidentified.

A second PCR of 7 to 11 cycles used a sample-barcoded 5' primer and a J-beta primer mix. TCRdb reprocessed the 5' RACE reads via MiXCR and lists one record per CDR3 protein. The table shows about 1,400,000 distinct CDR3 sequences, with approximately 59% occurring only once. V lost 6 bases and J 6 bases, leaving 9 bases between the germline ends. This CDR3 comprises 11 residues. Germline assignment: CDR1 DFQATT and CDR2 SNEGSKA (reference sequence). The sequenced material came from blood. The V gene is TRBV20-1, the J gene TRBJ2-1; D is ambiguous. The sequence derives from a man younger than 35 in good health. The CDR3 region has the DNA TGCAGTGCGACTTGGGTCAATGAGCAGTTCTTC. Its protein is CSATWVNEQFF.